Listed here are 3 T cell receptor beta chains from one sample, sequenced in a study of T cell repertoires in aging, cancer and after chemotherapy. A mixed TRB-A/B primer pool amplified rearranged TRB by multiplex touch-down PCR. TCRdb reprocessed the multiplex PCR reads via MiXCR and lists one record per CDR3 protein. The profile shows roughly 1,900 distinct CDR3 sequences, about a sixth of them singletons. Peripheral blood genomic DNA, not sorted cells or RNA, was the template. The sequenced material came from blood. The receptors stem from a human donor with a solid tumor.

In this sample, this clonotype is medium-sized (0.01 to 0.1%). The chain has TRBV20-1 and TRBJ1-2; D perhaps matches TRBD1 (6 bases). Germline CDR1 DFQATT, CDR2 SNEGSKA (reference sequence). The CDR3 covers 12 residues. V lost 3 bases to trimming and J lost 8 bases, with 13 bases between them. CDR3 nucleotide sequence: TGCAGTGCTAGGAAGGGGGTCGAGGGCTACACCTTC. This sequence encodes CSARKGVEGYTF.

This clonotype is classed as medium-sized. This chain links TRBV7-2 with TRBJ1-4, with D possibly being TRBD1 (6 bases). CDR1 is SGHTA, CDR2 FQGNSA, per germline. V gave up 3 bases and J gave up 8 bases, with 13 bases separating them. This CDR3 contains 14 residues. The CDR3: CASSLNRVDEKLFF. In DNA form, the CDR3 reads TGTGCCAGCAGCTTGAACAGGGTAGACGAAAAACTGTTTTTT.

The sample holds a few counts of this clonotype. The V and J genes are TRBV15 and TRBJ2-2; no firm D call. Germline V gene data show CDR1 as LNHNV and CDR2 as YYDKDF (reference sequence). The germline V and J ends were trimmed by 3 bases and 7 bases, with 12 bases remaining between them. This CDR3 is built from 14 residues. CDR3 DNA: TGTGCCACCAGCAGTGTCGACTCGCACGGGGAGCTGTTTTTT. Its translation is CATSSVDSHGELFF.